This T cell receptor (beta chain) was obtained from a study of blood T cell repertoires in COVID-19. Categorization into cohorts depended on clinical history that participants reported. From germline, CDR1 is LNHNV and CDR2 YYDKDF (reference sequence). The ends were cut back, 0 bases at V and 11 bases at J, with 16 bases in the middle. This CDR3 contains 14 residues. Measured with immunoSEQ multiplex PCR; TCRdb has only the in-frame clones, and not every one. The sample has around 300,000 clones; approximately 91% are singletons. The specimen sequenced was PBMCs or T cells enriched from blood (not recorded which). The chain couples TRBV15 to TRBJ1-1, with D possibly matching TRBD1 (6 bases). The sequence came from a woman aged 40 to 49 who had recovered from COVID-19. CDR3 coding DNA: TGTGCCACCAGCAGAGATCTCCGGGACATCGGGGCTTTCTTT. It codes for CATSRDLRDIGAFF.